Listed below are T cell receptor beta chains from one sample, sequenced in a study of molecular identifiers for immune sequencing clone quantification. TCRdb recomputed calls from the PCR reads with MiXCR, one row per CDR3 protein. The sample lists about 100,000 distinct CDR3 sequences; roughly 38% were seen once. Sequences were obtained from naive CD8+ T cells from blood, with Jurkat cell RNA spiked in. These receptor sequences come from a human donor in good health. Some libraries in this study had Jurkat cell RNA spiked in. Both conserved end residues are part of each CDR3. Fields, in order: J gene, D gene, V gene, clone size, CDR3 DNA, CDR3 protein. A D gene is named only where the DNA matches it firmly. Rows give clone size only sometimes, using once, few, many, or a class for an expanded clone.

TRBJ2-3	TRBD2	TRBV25-1	-	TGTGCCAGTCATGGGGGAGGGAGTATTGACACAGATACGCGGTATTTT	CASHGGGSIDTDTRYF
TRBJ2-5	TRBD2	TRBV27	many	TGTGCCAGCAGTCCTTCGGCTAGCGGGATAGAGACCCAGTACTTC	CASSPSASGIETQYF
TRBJ1-4	-	TRBV19	few	TGTGCCAGTAGCAACACAGCTAGGAATGAAAAACTGTTTTTT	CASSNTARNEKLFF
TRBJ2-6	-	TRBV27	-	TGTGCCAGCAGGCCCATAAGATCTGGGGCCAACGTCCCGACTTTC	CASRPIRSGANVPTF
TRBJ2-7	-	TRBV6-2/TRBV6-3	many	TGTGCCAGCGGGGTGTCCTACGAGCAGTACTTC	CASGVSYEQYF
TRBJ2-5	TRBD2	TRBV7-6	-	TGTGCCAGCAGCTTGTTGGGGCCTAGCGGGAACGGAGAGACCCAGTACTTC	CASSLLGPSGNGETQYF
TRBJ2-4	-	TRBV5-6	few	TGTGCCAGCAGCATCCTACAGGGACCCCTAGCCAAAAACATTCAGTACTTC	CASSILQGPLAKNIQYF
TRBJ2-3	-	TRBV5-6	-	TGTGCCAGCAGCGTGGCTGGCCCCAGGGATACGCAGTATTTT	CASSVAGPRDTQYF
TRBJ2-6	-	TRBV24-1	few	TGTGCCACCAGTGATAATAGCGGTCCCAACTCTGGGGCCAACGTCCTGACTTTC	CATSDNSGPNSGANVLTF
TRBJ2-3	TRBD2	TRBV2	-	TGTGCCAGCTCGCGGGGGGCCGAAAAGTATTTT	CASSRGAEKYF
TRBJ1-1	-	TRBV28	-	TGTGCCAGCAGTTTATCTAGGTACACTGAAGCTTTCTTT	CASSLSRYTEAFF
TRBJ2-7	-	TRBV7-2	few	TGTGCCAGCAGCTTGGATGTGAAGGGGATCGAGCAGTACTTC	CASSLDVKGIEQYF
TRBJ1-4	TRBD1	TRBV10-3	-	TGTGCCATCAGTGAGTGGGACAGTCAAACAACTAATGAAAAACTGTTTTTT	CAISEWDSQTTNEKLFF
TRBJ2-2	-	TRBV7-9	few	TGTGCCAGCAGCTTAGAACCGAGCACCGGGGAGCTGTTTTTT	CASSLEPSTGELFF
TRBJ1-1	-	TRBV4-2	few	TGTGCCAGCAGCCAAGATCACACTGAAGCTTTCTTT	CASSQDHTEAFF
TRBJ2-1	TRBD2	TRBV7-8	many	TGTGCCAGCAGCTTAAGGGGGACTAGATTTGATGAGCAGTTCTTC	CASSLRGTRFDEQFF
TRBJ2-5	TRBD1	TRBV12-5	few	TGTGCTAGTGGGGCCGGACAGGGGGCTAAAGAGACCCAGTACTTC	CASGAGQGAKETQYF
TRBJ2-5	TRBD2	TRBV27	-	TGTGCCAGCAGTTTATTTTCTAGCGGGGCACAAGAGACCCAGTACTTC	CASSLFSSGAQETQYF
TRBJ2-7	-	TRBV7-8	few	TGTGCCAGCAGCTTTGGTGGGTCCTACGAGCAGTACTTC	CASSFGGSYEQYF
TRBJ2-1	TRBD1	TRBV5-1	many	TGCGCCAGCAACCGACAGGGTCAGGTTAATGAGCAGTTCTTC	CASNRQGQVNEQFF
TRBJ2-6	-	TRBV9	few	TGTGCCAGTAGATTGGGGGGAGCTGGGGCCAACGTCCTGACTTTC	CASRLGGAGANVLTF
TRBJ2-2	-	TRBV11-1	once	TGTGCCAGCTTAAGGGAGAACACCGGGGAGCTGTTTTTT	CASLRENTGELFF
TRBJ2-7	-	TRBV7-9	-	TGTGCCAGCAGCTTAGACCCTACCTACGAGCAGTACTTC	CASSLDPTYEQYF
TRBJ2-5	TRBD2	TRBV10-2	few	TGCGCCAGCCGGCGGGGGGGGAAAGAGACCCAGTACTTC	CASRRGGKETQYF
TRBJ2-7	-	TRBV12-3/TRBV12-4	-	TGTGCCAGCAGTGTGGGATTAGGGGCCTACGAGCAGTACTTC	CASSVGLGAYEQYF
TRBJ2-4	-	TRBV13	-	TGTGCCAGCAGCTTAGGCCGGGTGGGAGCCAAAAACATTCAGTACTTC	CASSLGRVGAKNIQYF
TRBJ2-3	-	TRBV6-5	-	TGTGCCAGCAGCCTAGGACATACGCAGAATTTT	CASSLGHTQNF
TRBJ2-2	TRBD2	TRBV19	few	TGTGCCAGTAGTATGACCCTAGCGGGAGCCTACACCGGGGAGCTGTTTTTT	CASSMTLAGAYTGELFF
TRBJ1-1	-	TRBV27	-	TGTGCCAGCAGTTTGGCGCCGATGAACACTGAAGCTTTCTTT	CASSLAPMNTEAFF
TRBJ2-7	-	TRBV19	-	TGTGCCAGTAGGGGTCGGGAATACTACGAGCAGTACTTC	CASRGREYYEQYF
TRBJ2-7	TRBD2	TRBV20-1	many	TGCAGTGCTTGGGGACTAGCGGGAGGCGAGCAGTACTTC	CSAWGLAGGEQYF
TRBJ2-2	-	TRBV6-6	-	TGTGCCAGCAGTTACTCCACACCGACCGGGGAGCTGTTTTTT	CASSYSTPTGELFF
TRBJ2-1	TRBD2	TRBV11-2	many	TGTGCCAGCAGCTTAGCCCGGGGACTAGCGGTATACAATGAGCAGTTCTTC	CASSLARGLAVYNEQFF
TRBJ2-5	-	TRBV20-1	-	TGCAGTGCTAGAGATAGTTGGGGAACCATTTGGGAGACCTTAGAGCCCCAGTACTTC	CSARDSWGTIWETLEPQYF
TRBJ1-1	-	TRBV7-8	-	TGTGCCAGCAGCGCCAGGGTGTGGCAGAACACTGAAGCTTTCTTT	CASSARVWQNTEAFF
TRBJ2-1	TRBD2	TRBV7-2	-	TGTGCCAGCAGCCCGGGACTAGTCCCTGAGCAGTTCTTC	CASSPGLVPEQFF
TRBJ2-2	-	TRBV12-3/TRBV12-4	-	TGTGCCAGCAGTGTAGAAATCGGGGATCTGTTTTTT	CASSVEIGDLFF
TRBJ1-1	-	TRBV27	many	TGTGCCAGCAGTTTAGGAGGGTTCACTGAAGCTTTCTTT	CASSLGGFTEAFF
TRBJ2-7	-	TRBV4-3	-	TGCGCCAGCAGCCCAGGGGAGGGTTCCTACGAGCAGTACTTC	CASSPGEGSYEQYF
TRBJ2-7	-	TRBV7-2	-	TGTGCCAGCAGCAGCAGCCACGAGCAGTACTTC	CASSSSHEQYF
TRBJ2-7	-	TRBV20-1	-	TGCAGTGCTAGCGGCCCAGGGGATCCCGAGCAGTACTTC	CSASGPGDPEQYF
TRBJ2-1	-	TRBV9	few	TGTGCCAGCAGCGTCGGGACGACATACAATGAGCAGTTCTTC	CASSVGTTYNEQFF
TRBJ2-3	TRBD1	TRBV19	-	TGTGCCAGGACCGGACAGGGGGCAACAGATACGCAGTATTTT	CARTGQGATDTQYF
TRBJ1-2	-	TRBV5-4	many	TGTGCCAGCCGTGGCGCTAACGACTATGGCTACACCTTC	CASRGANDYGYTF
TRBJ2-7	TRBD1	TRBV28	many	TGTGCCAGCTCTGCCCAGGGGGCTTACGAGCAGTACTTC	CASSAQGAYEQYF
TRBJ1-1	TRBD1	TRBV12-3/TRBV12-4	many	TGTGCCAGCGGATCAGGGGGAGAAACTGAAGCTTTCTTT	CASGSGGETEAFF
TRBJ2-3	-	TRBV28	many	TGTGCCAGCAGTTTTTTTGTAGCGGCTAGAAGCACAGATACGCAGTATTTT	CASSFFVAARSTDTQYF
TRBJ1-1	-	TRBV6-5	-	TGTGCCAGCAGTTATGGTACCCCACTCATGAACACTGAAGCTTTCTTT	CASSYGTPLMNTEAFF